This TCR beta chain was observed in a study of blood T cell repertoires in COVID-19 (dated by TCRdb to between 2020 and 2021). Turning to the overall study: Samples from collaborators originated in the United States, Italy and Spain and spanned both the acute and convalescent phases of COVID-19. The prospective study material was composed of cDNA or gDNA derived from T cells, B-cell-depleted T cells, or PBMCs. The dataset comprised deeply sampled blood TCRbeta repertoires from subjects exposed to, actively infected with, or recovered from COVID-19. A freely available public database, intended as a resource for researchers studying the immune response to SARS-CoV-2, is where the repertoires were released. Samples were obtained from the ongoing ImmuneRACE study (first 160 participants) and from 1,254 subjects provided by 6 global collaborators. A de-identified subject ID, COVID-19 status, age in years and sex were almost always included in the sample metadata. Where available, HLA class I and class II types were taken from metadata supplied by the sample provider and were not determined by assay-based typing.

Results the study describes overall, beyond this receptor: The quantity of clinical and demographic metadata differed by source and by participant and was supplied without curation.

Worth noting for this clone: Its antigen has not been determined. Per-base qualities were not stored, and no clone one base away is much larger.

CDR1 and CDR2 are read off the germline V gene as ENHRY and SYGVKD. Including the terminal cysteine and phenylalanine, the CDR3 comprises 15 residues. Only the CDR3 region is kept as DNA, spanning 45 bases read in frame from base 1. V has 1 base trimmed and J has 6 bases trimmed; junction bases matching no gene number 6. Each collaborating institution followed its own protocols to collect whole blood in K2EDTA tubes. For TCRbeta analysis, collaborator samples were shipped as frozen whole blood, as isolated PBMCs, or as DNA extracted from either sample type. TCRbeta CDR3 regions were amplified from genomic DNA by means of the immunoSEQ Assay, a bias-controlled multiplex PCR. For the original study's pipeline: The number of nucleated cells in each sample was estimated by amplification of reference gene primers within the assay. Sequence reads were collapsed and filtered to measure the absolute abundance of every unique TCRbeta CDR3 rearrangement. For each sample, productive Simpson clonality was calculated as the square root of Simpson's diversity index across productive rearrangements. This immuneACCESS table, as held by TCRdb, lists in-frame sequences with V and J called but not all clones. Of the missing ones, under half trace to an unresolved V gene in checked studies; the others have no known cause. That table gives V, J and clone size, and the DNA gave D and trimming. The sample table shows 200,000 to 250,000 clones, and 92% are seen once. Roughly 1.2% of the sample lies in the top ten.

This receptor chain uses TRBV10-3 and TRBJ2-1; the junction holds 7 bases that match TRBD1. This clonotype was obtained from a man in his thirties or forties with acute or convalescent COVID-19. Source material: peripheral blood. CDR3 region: CAISEWQGVINEQFF. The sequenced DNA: TGTGCCATCAGTGAGTGGCAGGGGGTGATCAATGAGCAGTTCTTC.